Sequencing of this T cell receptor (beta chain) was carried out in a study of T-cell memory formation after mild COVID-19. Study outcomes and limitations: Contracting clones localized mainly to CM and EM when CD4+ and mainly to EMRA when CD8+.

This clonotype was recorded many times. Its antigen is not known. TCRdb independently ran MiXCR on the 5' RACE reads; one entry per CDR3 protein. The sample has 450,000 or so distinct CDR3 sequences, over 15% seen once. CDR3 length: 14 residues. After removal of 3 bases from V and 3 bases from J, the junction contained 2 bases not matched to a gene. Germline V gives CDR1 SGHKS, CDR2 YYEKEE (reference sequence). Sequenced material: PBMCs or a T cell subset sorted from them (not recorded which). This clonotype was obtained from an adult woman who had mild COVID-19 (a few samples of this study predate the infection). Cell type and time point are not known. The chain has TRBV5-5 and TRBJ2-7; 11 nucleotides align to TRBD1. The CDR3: CASSWGQGGYEQYF. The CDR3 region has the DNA TGTGCCAGCAGCTGGGGACAGGGGGGCTACGAGCAGTACTTC.